Following are 21 T cell receptor beta chains from one sample sequenced in a study of chemoradiotherapy in HPV16-positive cancers. Method: immunoSEQ multiplex PCR; TCRdb's copy keeps in-frame clones and lacks some. Of some 8,300 clones detected, about 68% appear once; the ten largest clones hold less than 50%. The specimen comprised tumor tissue, sampled from a patient who underwent chemoradiotherapy. Every receptor here comes from a human donor with HPV-associated anogenital cancer.

The chain uses TRBV11-3 and TRBJ2-5; D is perhaps TRBD1 (5 bases). Germline CDR1 reads SGHNT; CDR2 reads YENEEA. Trimming took off 5 bases at V and 2 bases at J, with 6 bases between the two ends. The CDR3 loop spans 12 amino acids. The CDR3 region has the DNA TGTGCCAGCAGCCCAGGGCAAGAGACCCAGTACTTC. Residues: CASSPGQETQYF.

The chain joins TRBV7-2 to TRBJ2-3; TRBD2 aligns across 7 bases. J was trimmed by 0 bases and V by 7 bases; bases with no gene match: 4. This CDR3 is 14 amino acids long. Germline CDR1 and CDR2: SGHTA and FQGNSA. CDR3 sequence (DNA): TGTGCCAGCACTCTAGCGGTCAGCACAGATACGCAGTATTTT. As protein: CASTLAVSTDTQYF.

The chain is built from TRBV5-4 and TRBJ1-1, with 10 bases identical to TRBD1. This CDR3 contains 12 residues. The V and J ends lost 4 bases and 9 bases, in that order; junction bases with no gene match: 3. CDR1 and CDR2 from the germline V gene are SGHNT and YYREEE (reference sequence). The CDR3 here is CASSPDRGQAFF. The DNA for the CDR3 is TGTGCCAGCAGCCCCGACAGGGGGCAAGCTTTCTTT.

The J gene is TRBJ2-3, the V gene TRBV20-1; no clear D gene. Germline V gene data show CDR1 as DFQATT and CDR2 as SNEGSKA (reference sequence). The CDR3 length is 11 residues. The germline V and J ends were trimmed by 0 bases and 4 bases, with 2 bases remaining between them. CDR3 sequence (DNA): TGCAGTGCTAGAGATTCAGATACGCAGTATTTT. This translates into CSARDSDTQYF.

The rearrangement joins TRBV11-3 to TRBJ1-2; no definite D call. CDR1 and CDR2 from the germline V gene are SGHNT and YENEEA. The CDR3 runs to 17 residues. Trimming removed 5 bases from V and 4 bases from J, with 23 bases in between. In nucleotides, the CDR3 is TGTGCCAGCAGCCCCTGGCGGACCCAAGAAGGTATCTATGGCTACACCTTC. Encoded protein: CASSPWRTQEGIYGYTF.

This clone was observed once. The CDR3 protein is CASSRTVNEKLFF. The CDR3 nucleotides are TGTGCCAGCAGTCGGACAGTCAATGAAAAACTGTTTTTT. The chain joins TRBV6-1 to TRBJ1-4; maybe TRBD1 (6 bases). Germline CDR1 is MNHNS and CDR2 is SASEGT. V lost 5 bases, J lost 5 bases, and 9 bases lay in between. The CDR3 extends over 13 amino acids.

The CDR3 sequence: CASSLAAREAFF. CDR3 DNA: TGTGCCAGCAGCTTGGCCGCCAGAGAAGCTTTCTTT. The chain combines TRBV5-4 with TRBJ1-1, with no clear D. V was shortened by 0 bases and J by 8 bases, with 8 bases between the two germline ends. CDR1 and CDR2 from the germline V gene are SGHNT and YYREEE (reference sequence). CDR3 length: 12 residues.

This clone was detected only a few times. V gene TRBV7-3 combines with J gene TRBJ1-5; tentatively, D is TRBD1 (5 bases). Trimming shortened V by 5 bases and J by 1 base, and 6 bases separated the two germline ends. The germline gives CDR1 SGHTA, CDR2 FQGTGA. There are 13 residues in the CDR3. CDR3 nucleotides: TGTGCCAGCAGCCCAGGGAGCAATCAGCCCCAGCATTTT. Its protein product is CASSPGSNQPQHF.

This chain links TRBV29-1 with TRBJ2-5; D might be TRBD1 or TRBD2, each matching 7 bases. V gave up 7 bases and J gave up 5 bases, with 20 bases separating them. The CDR3 covers 14 residues. In germline, CDR1 is SQVTM, CDR2 ANQGSEA. This CDR3 is CSGLQGGFQETQYF. The CDR3 DNA reads TGCAGCGGATTGCAGGGGGGGTTCCAGGAGACCCAGTACTTC.

J is TRBJ1-2 and V is TRBV9, with 10 bases that match TRBD1. This CDR3 is built from 15 residues. Per the germline V gene, CDR1 is SGDLS and CDR2 is YYNGEE. The trim removed 6 bases at V and 2 bases at J, leaving 7 bases unmatched. CDR3 amino acids: CASNNRDRGNYGYTF. In DNA, the CDR3 is TGTGCCAGCAACAACCGGGACAGGGGCAACTATGGCTACACCTTC. Filled out from reference TRBV9 and TRBJ1-2, the complete variable domain reads DSGVTQTPKHLITATGQRVTLRCSPRSGDLSVYWYQQSLDQGLQFLIQYYNGEERAKGNILERFSAQQFPDLHSELNLSSLELGDSALYFCASNNRDRGNYGYTFGSGTRLTVV.

This clone was seen a few times. The CDR3 DNA reads as TGTGCCAGCAGAAGATCGGATGAAGCTTTCTTT. This sequence encodes CASRRSDEAFF. The V call is TRBV7-8, the J call TRBJ1-1; unclear D gene. Germline CDR1 SGHVS, CDR2 FQNEAQ. V lost 6 bases and J lost 7, with 9 bases in between. The length of the CDR3 is 11 residues.

The V call is TRBV11-3, the J call TRBJ1-4; TRBD1 aligns across 9 bases. Germline assignment: CDR1 SGHNT and CDR2 YENEEA. The CDR3 covers 15 residues. The junction had 6 bases not matched to a gene; V was cut back by 4 bases and J by 6 bases. The CDR3 reads CASSSRQGGDEKLFF. In nucleotides, the CDR3 is TGTGCCAGCAGCTCCCGACAGGGGGGAGATGAAAAACTGTTTTTT.

The chain is built from TRBV28 and TRBJ1-3, with D possibly being TRBD1 (5 bases). The germline V gene has CDR1 MDHEN and CDR2 SYDVKM. The CDR3 consists of 20 residues. The V gene lost 4 bases and the J gene lost 6 bases, with 31 bases spanning the gap. The CDR3 loop is CASSSTKLGGFLSTLNTIYF. CDR3 sequence (DNA): TGTGCCAGCAGTTCGACAAAACTGGGGGGGTTCCTATCGACTTTAAACACCATATATTTT.

This clone was seen a few times. The chain uses TRBV4-1 and TRBJ2-7; D is unclear. Trimming cost V 1 base and J 5 bases, with 12 bases left between them. CDR3 length equals 14 residues. Looked up from germline, CDR1 is MGHRA and CDR2 is YSYEKL. The CDR3 loop reads CASSQGPSMDEQYF. The CDR3 DNA reads as TGCGCCAGCAGCCAAGGCCCTTCAATGGACGAGCAGTACTTC.

The V call is TRBV4-1, the J call TRBJ2-7; the match to TRBD1 covers 9 bases. The CDR3 sequence is 16 residues long. V was clipped by 5 bases and J by 4 bases; unmatched bases: 12. In germline, CDR1 is MGHRA, CDR2 YSYEKL. The CDR3 loop is CASSSPGHRGRYEQYF. The DNA for the CDR3 is TGCGCCAGCAGCTCCCCAGGACACAGGGGGCGGTACGAGCAGTACTTC.

The J gene is TRBJ2-7, the V gene TRBV19; weak D call: TRBD1 (6 bases). Trimming stripped 5 bases from V and 4 bases from J, with 9 bases between. CDR1 is LNHDA, CDR2 SQIVND, per germline (reference sequence). The length of the CDR3 is 12 residues. DNA of the CDR3: TGTGCCAGTAGTCCAGGGGTTTACGAGCAGTACTTC. This translates into CASSPGVYEQYF.

To note about this clone: Distinct nucleotide sequences in the sample also encode this CDR3. The chain links TRBV4-3 to TRBJ2-7; D is ambiguous. The CDR3 runs 15 residues. Germline-derived CDR1 and CDR2 are LGHNA and YSLEER. Trimming removed 0 bases from V and 5 bases from J, with 14 bases in between. The CDR3 coding sequence is TGCGCCAGCAGCCAAGACGCGCCAGGTCGAGACGAGCAGTACTTC. Protein sequence: CASSQDAPGRDEQYF.

The count of this clone is one. V gene TRBV7-9 combines with J gene TRBJ1-1; tentatively, D is TRBD1 (5 bases). CDR3 length equals 18 residues. V lost 1 base, J lost 2 bases, and 20 bases lay in between. CDR1 and CDR2 (germline): SEHNR, FQNEAQ (reference sequence). CDR3 sequence (DNA): TGTGCCAGCAGCTTAGGGGGGTTTGGGCGGCCGAGAAACACTGAAGCTTTCTTT. The encoded protein is CASSLGGFGRPRNTEAFF. Combining the CDR3 with reference TRBV7-9 and TRBJ1-1 gives the whole variable domain DTGVSQNPRHKITKRGQNVTFRCDPISEHNRLYWYRQTLGQGPEFLTYFQNEAQLEKSRLLSDRFSAERPKGSFSTLEIQRTEQGDSAMYLCASSLGGFGRPRNTEAFFGQGTRLTVV.

The V and J genes are TRBV2 and TRBJ1-5; D gene ambiguous. The CDR3 sequence is 13 residues long. The germline gives CDR1 SNHLY, CDR2 FYNNEI. V lost 5 bases, J lost 1 base, and 6 bases lay in between. CDR3 DNA: TGTGCCAGCAGTTGGGGAAGCAATCAGCCCCAGCATTTT. Protein sequence: CASSWGSNQPQHF.

The chain combines TRBV28 with TRBJ2-1; D possibly corresponds to TRBD1 (5 bases). The V gene's germline CDR1 is MDHEN and CDR2 SYDVKM. The CDR3 sequence is 13 residues long. V lost 6 bases, J lost 6 bases, and 12 bases lay in between. CDR3 in DNA: TGTGCCAGCAGGGATGACAGAATCAATGAGCAGTTCTTC. Translated, it gives CASRDDRINEQFF.

V usage is TRBV6-5 and J usage is TRBJ1-1; D may be TRBD1 (6 bases). The CDR3 is 12 amino acids. Germline V lookup: CDR1 MNHEY, CDR2 SVGAGI. V dropped 8 bases and J dropped 4 bases, with 11 bases sitting between them. The CDR3 DNA is TGTGCCAGCTACCAGGGGTCCACTGAAGCTTTCTTT. The encoded protein is CASYQGSTEAFF.